What follows are 26 T cell receptor beta chains derived from one specimen sequenced in a study of T-cell memory formation after mild COVID-19. TCRdb analysed the 5' RACE reads with MiXCR anew, one entry per CDR3 protein. The table lists more than 250,000 distinct CDR3 sequences, 15% to 20% of them singletons. The sequenced sample was PBMCs or a T cell subset sorted from them (not recorded which). Source of these receptors: a man in his late teens or twenties who had mild COVID-19 (a few samples of this study predate the infection). Cell type and time point are not known.

This chain joins TRBV5-8 and TRBJ1-1, with no clear D. V was clipped by 0 bases and J by 6 bases, with 9 bases between them. There are 13 residues in the CDR3. CDR1 is SGHTS, CDR2 YDEGEE, per germline. This CDR3 reads CASSLGPGAEAFF. The CDR3 DNA sequence: TGTGCCAGCAGCTTGGGTCCTGGCGCTGAAGCTTTCTTT.

The CDR3 DNA reads TGTGCCAGCAGCTTAGGCGTGGGTTCCACAGATACGCAGTATTTT. Protein: CASSLGVGSTDTQYF. The chain combines TRBV7-8 with TRBJ2-3, with unresolved D. This CDR3 contains 15 residues. Trimming left V 1 base short and J 2 bases short, with 10 bases between. Germline CDR1 SGHVS, CDR2 FQNEAQ.

The chain uses TRBV10-3 and TRBJ2-6; D is perhaps TRBD2 (5 bases). Trimming stripped 4 bases from V and 0 bases from J, with 13 bases between. The CDR3 extends over 17 amino acids. Germline V CDR1 and CDR2: ENHRY, SYGVKD. In DNA form, the CDR3 reads TGTGCCATCAGTGCCCGGGGAGCCTACTCTGGGGCCAACGTCCTGACTTTC. Its protein product is CAISARGAYSGANVLTF.

This rearrangement joins TRBV15 to TRBJ2-1; TRBD1 is a possible D gene (5 bases). The CDR3 runs to 12 residues. Trimming removed 1 base from V and 7 bases from J, with 5 bases in between. Germline lookup yields CDR1 LNHNV and CDR2 YYDKDF (reference sequence). The CDR3 sequence: CATSRGQNEQFF. In nucleotides, the CDR3 is TGTGCCACCAGCAGAGGACAGAATGAGCAGTTCTTC.

This clonotype was seen just once. The chain links TRBV29-1 to TRBJ2-2, with TRBD2 matching 9 bases. The CDR3 is 16 residues long. After removal of 6 bases from V and 2 bases from J, the junction contained 10 bases not matched to a gene. CDR1 and CDR2 from the germline V gene are SQVTM and ANQGSEA. The CDR3 region is CSVRGPSGINTGELFF. The CDR3 DNA reads TGCAGCGTGAGGGGGCCTAGCGGGATCAACACCGGGGAGCTGTTTTTT.

The gene calls are TRBV28 and TRBJ1-3, with a tentative D call TRBD1 (5 bases). The germline CDR1 and CDR2 sequences are MDHEN and SYDVKM. V was trimmed by 6 bases and J by 3 bases, leaving 12 bases between them. The CDR3 extends over 14 amino acids. The CDR3 DNA follows: TGTGCCAGCAGAGCAGGGTACGGTGGAAACACCATATATTTT. This sequence encodes CASRAGYGGNTIYF. Full variable domain (missing parts from reference TRBV28 and TRBJ1-3): DVKVTQSSRYLVKRTGEKVFLECVQDMDHENMFWYRQDPGLGLRLIYFSYDVKMKEKGDIPEGYSVSREKKERFSLILESASTNQTSMYLCASRAGYGGNTIYFGEGSWLTVV.

The rearrangement uses TRBV5-1 and TRBJ2-5; 12 nucleotides line up with TRBD2. CDR1 and CDR2 (germline): SGHRS, YFSETQ. There are 16 residues in the CDR3. V shed 0 bases and J 2 bases; nucleotides not matched to a gene: 2. DNA for the CDR3: TGCGCCAGCAGCTTGGGACTAGCGGGGGAGCAAGAGACCCAGTACTTC. It codes for CASSLGLAGEQETQYF.

This clonotype was picked up a small number of times. The rearrangement joins TRBV20-1 to TRBJ1-1, with D unclear. CDR1 and CDR2 (germline): DFQATT, SNEGSKA (reference sequence). The CDR3 extends over 13 amino acids. The germline V and J ends were trimmed by 3 bases and 3 bases, with 11 bases remaining between them. The CDR3: CSASTPRDTEAFF. As DNA, the CDR3 is TGCAGTGCTAGTACCCCCCGGGACACTGAAGCTTTCTTT.

The rearrangement uses TRBV24-1 and TRBJ1-5; possible D gene TRBD1, 5 bases. This CDR3 spans 14 amino acids. Germline V gene data show CDR1 as KGHDR and CDR2 as SFDVKD. The V end was cut by 7 bases, the J end by 5 bases, with 14 bases between. Here the CDR3 DNA reads TGTGCCACCAGACCGGGACTGGAGGATCAGCCCCAGCATTTT. This sequence encodes CATRPGLEDQPQHF.

This clonotype was found many times. The J gene is TRBJ1-2, the V gene TRBV4-2; D not certain. Germline assignment: CDR1 LGHNA and CDR2 YNFKEQ. The V end was cut by 1 base, the J end by 2 bases, with 17 bases between. CDR3 size: 17 residues. The chain's CDR3 is CASSQGTVPDPNYGYTF. In nucleotides, the CDR3 is TGTGCCAGCAGCCAAGGGACGGTGCCGGACCCGAACTATGGCTACACCTTC.

This clonotype showed up many times. The rearrangement links TRBV12-3 or TRBV12-4 to TRBJ1-1, with D hard to call. The CDR3 spans 11 residues. The ends were cut back, 2 bases at V and 8 bases at J, with 6 bases in the middle. The CDR3 bases are TGTGCCAGCAGTTTATCGTCCGAAGCTTTCTTT. As protein: CASSLSSEAFF.

This clonotype was detected a few times. The gene calls are TRBV29-1 and TRBJ2-7; D may correspond to TRBD1 or TRBD2 (6 bases each). V was pared by 7 bases and J by 0 bases, with 13 bases between. The V gene's germline CDR1 is SQVTM and CDR2 ANQGSEA. CDR3 length: 13 residues. CDR3 in amino acids: CSAEGGGSYEQYF. CDR3 DNA sequence: TGCAGCGCCGAGGGGGGCGGCTCCTACGAGCAGTACTTC.

The J gene is TRBJ2-4, the V gene TRBV30, with a possible D match to TRBD2 (5 bases). Trimming cost V 0 bases and J 11 bases, with 20 bases left between them. Germline V gene sequence: CDR1 GTSNPN, CDR2 SVGIG (reference sequence). The CDR3 totals 15 residues. The CDR3 coding sequence is TGTGCCTGGAGTGTACTAGGCGGCGTCCTTTCGCTTCAGTACTTC. The encoded protein is CAWSVLGGVLSLQYF. The full variable domain, rest sourced from reference TRBV30 and TRBJ2-4, is SQTIHQWPATLVQPVGSPLSLECTVEGTSNPNLYWYRQAAGRGLQLLFYSVGIGQISSEVPQNLSASRPQDRQFILSSKKLLLSDSGFYLCAWSVLGGVLSLQYFGAGTRLSVL.

In its sample, this clonotype was seen a few times. The V gene is TRBV7-2, the J gene TRBJ1-2; maybe TRBD1 (5 bases). Germline-derived CDR1 and CDR2 are SGHTA and FQGNSA. V was trimmed by 0 bases and J by 8 bases, leaving 10 bases between them. The CDR3 is made up of 13 amino acids. This CDR3 is CASSLAPGLGYTF. The CDR3 nucleotides are TGTGCCAGCAGCTTAGCGCCGGGACTCGGCTACACCTTC.

This clonotype has more than one count but fewer than ten. V gene TRBV10-3 combines with J gene TRBJ2-5, with 8 bases lining up with TRBD1. Germline V gene data show CDR1 as ENHRY and CDR2 as SYGVKD. With V trimmed by 3 bases and J by 4 bases, 1 base remained unmatched. The CDR3 is 13 amino acids. The CDR3 spells CAISDRGLETQYF. The CDR3 region has the DNA TGTGCCATCAGTGACAGGGGGCTAGAGACCCAGTACTTC.

V gene TRBV4-3 combines with J gene TRBJ2-3; D is unresolved. The CDR3 sequence is 13 residues long. Trimming pared 0 bases from V and 5 bases from J, leaving 6 bases between. CDR1 and CDR2 (germline): LGHNA, YSLEER. The CDR3 DNA follows: TGCGCCAGCAGCCAAGAGGTTGGAGATACGCAGTATTTT. Its protein product is CASSQEVGDTQYF.

This clonotype was observed a handful of times. The gene calls are TRBV2 and TRBJ1-2; D remains ambiguous. V was clipped by 1 base and J by 7 bases, with 10 bases between them. Germline V gene sequence: CDR1 SNHLY, CDR2 FYNNEI. The CDR3 sequence is 13 residues long. The CDR3 region has the DNA TGTGCCAGCAGTGAAGAGGTCATGGCTGGCTACACCTTC. It yields the protein CASSEEVMAGYTF.

The chain employs TRBV5-6 and TRBJ1-4; no clear D. Trimming cost V 0 bases and J 5 bases, with 14 bases left between them. Germline-derived CDR1 and CDR2 are SGHDT and YYEEEE. There are 16 residues in the CDR3. The CDR3 protein is CASSLAPGSPNEKLFF. The CDR3 DNA sequence: TGTGCCAGCAGCTTGGCGCCCGGGTCGCCGAATGAAAAACTGTTTTTT.

This sequence joins TRBV5-1 and TRBJ1-1; D call uncertain. V lost 4 bases and J 1 base, leaving 11 bases between the germline ends. This CDR3 has 14 amino acids. CDR1 and CDR2 (germline): SGHRS, YFSETQ. The CDR3 DNA follows: TGCGCCAGCAGCCCTGCGCCAGAGAACACTGAAGCTTTCTTT. Translated, it gives CASSPAPENTEAFF.

This clonotype was seen at least ten times. V gene TRBV12-3 or TRBV12-4 combines with J gene TRBJ2-5, with 11 nucleotides matching TRBD1. The CDR3 runs to 14 residues. V lost 5 bases and J lost 6; bases outside the gene matches: 5. The CDR3 DNA is TGTGCCAGCAGTCTCGGGACAGGGGGAAAGACCCAGTACTTC. Protein sequence: CASSLGTGGKTQYF.

In its sample, this clonotype was seen a few times. The V call is TRBV7-2, the J call TRBJ2-1, with TRBD2 matching over 10 bases. This CDR3 contains 17 residues. The J segment lost 7 bases and the V segment lost 5 bases, leaving 14 bases of the junction unmatched. Germline V gives CDR1 SGHTA, CDR2 FQGNSA. Written as DNA, the CDR3 is TGTGCCAGCAGCCCTGAACCAGCGGGGGGGCCGCGGAATGAGCAGTTCTTC. Translating gives CASSPEPAGGPRNEQFF.

The chain carries TRBV30 and TRBJ2-7, with D possibly matching TRBD1 (6 bases). Germline V CDR1 and CDR2: GTSNPN, SVGIG (reference sequence). Trimming left V 2 bases short and J 4 bases short, with 15 bases between. The CDR3 extends over 14 amino acids. CDR3 in DNA: TGTGCCTGGAGTTCGAAACAGGGCCGGTACGAGCAGTACTTC. This translates into CAWSSKQGRYEQYF.

This clonotype was detected a few times. This chain joins TRBV7-9 and TRBJ2-3; TRBD2 aligns across 8 bases. With V trimmed by 5 bases and J by 3 bases, 7 bases remained unmatched. Germline V lookup: CDR1 SEHNR, CDR2 FQNEAQ (reference sequence). The CDR3 contains 15 residues. The CDR3 nucleotides are TGTGCCAGCAGCCCCGGGGGGGCTTTTACAGATACGCAGTATTTT. Amino acid sequence: CASSPGGAFTDTQYF.

The chain links TRBV11-2 to TRBJ1-1, with D unresolved. This CDR3 contains 14 residues. Per germline, CDR1 SGHAT and CDR2 FQNNGV. V was shortened by 1 base and J by 0 bases, with 6 bases between the two germline ends. Here the CDR3 DNA reads TGTGCCAGCAGCTTAGGGAACATGAACACTGAAGCTTTCTTT. It yields the protein CASSLGNMNTEAFF.

The table lists this clonotype with a few counts. The chain links TRBV12-3 or TRBV12-4 to TRBJ2-2, with D unresolved. The ends were cut back, 5 bases at V and 3 bases at J, with 4 bases in the middle. The CDR3 loop spans 12 amino acids. The CDR3 sequence: CASSRHTGELFF. DNA for the CDR3: TGTGCCAGCAGTCGCCACACCGGGGAGCTGTTTTTT.

This clonotype was counted ten times or more. V is TRBV7-6 and J is TRBJ1-2; D uncertain. The CDR3 extends over 14 amino acids. Germline values: CDR1 SGHVS, CDR2 FNYEAQ. V lost 6 bases, J lost 0 bases, and 11 bases lay in between. CDR3 sequence (DNA): TGTGCCAGCAGTCTTCGGGCTACTAACTATGGCTACACCTTC. Amino acids: CASSLRATNYGYTF.